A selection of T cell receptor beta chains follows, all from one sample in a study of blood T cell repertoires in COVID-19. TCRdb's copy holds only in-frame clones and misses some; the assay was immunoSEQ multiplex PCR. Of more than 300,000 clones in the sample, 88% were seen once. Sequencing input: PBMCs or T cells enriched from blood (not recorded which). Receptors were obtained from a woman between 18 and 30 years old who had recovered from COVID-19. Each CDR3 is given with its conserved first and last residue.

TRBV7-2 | CASSLGTAANYGYTF
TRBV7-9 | CATTQTREQYF
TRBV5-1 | CASSYSRDRGVAYGYTF
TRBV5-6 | CASSLAGYSDTQYF
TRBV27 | CASSLRDIPEAFF
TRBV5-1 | CASGQGAVYGYTF
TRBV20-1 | CSAKRQTEAFF
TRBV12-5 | CASGGLVPNEQFF
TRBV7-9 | CASSLAGGAKGNYGYTF
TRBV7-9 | CASSLNRGYSGNTIYF
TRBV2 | CASRPGRLGNEQFF
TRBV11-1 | CASSLAYWQETLNTEAFF
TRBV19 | CASGHRGYEQYF
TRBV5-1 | CASAPGQDPAGTEAFF
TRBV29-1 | CSVAGAPNQPQHF
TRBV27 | CASSLSTGNAEAFF
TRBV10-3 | CAISRGQGETQYF
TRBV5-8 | CASSPGQGARFGYTF
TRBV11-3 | CASSSGLGEQFF
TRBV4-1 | CASSQDYYYGYTF
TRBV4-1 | CASSHQAALAGGRGVTDTQYF
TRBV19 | CASSTGSSGRTDTQYF
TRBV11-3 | CASSRDRNTEAFF
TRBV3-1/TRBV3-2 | CASSQWDRINTGELFF
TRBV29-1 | CSVAFPGQTRDIQYF
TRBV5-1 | CASSLRPATNTEAFF
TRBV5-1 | CASSFNSGGGYGYTF
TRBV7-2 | CASSLGNIGGNQPQHF
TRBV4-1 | CASSQGPPGINTGELFF
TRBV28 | CASSLTHSLSPLHF
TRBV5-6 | CASSPGQGVYGTDTQYF
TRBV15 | CAAHPGGTGNTIYF
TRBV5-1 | CASSLFAGGNQETQYF
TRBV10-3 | CAISESFTSGGNQPQHF
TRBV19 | CASSILGQGGDEQYF
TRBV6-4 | CASGKQGFGYTF
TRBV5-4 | CASSTDSFSYNEQFF
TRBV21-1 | CASSKCSGQGVGYTF
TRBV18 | CASGDTTGPNYGYTF
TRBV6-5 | CASRAPGHYNSPLHF
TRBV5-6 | CASSLGQENTIYF
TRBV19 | CASSETGEFMNEQYF
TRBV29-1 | CSVTGRGTEAFF
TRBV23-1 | CARGQCYGYTF
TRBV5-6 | CASSWGITGGPYGYTF
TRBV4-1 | CASSQVANLRELFF
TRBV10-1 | CASRKNGGRF
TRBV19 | CASSRTGGITGELFF
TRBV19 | CASSISASRYQNSPLHF
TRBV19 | CASETGTGVNTGELFF
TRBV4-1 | CASSQAGTAQPQHF
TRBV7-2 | CASSLFDQPQHF